A selection of T cell receptor beta chains follows, all from one sample in a study of CD8+CD57+ T cells in acquired aplastic anemia. TCRdb analysed the reads with MiXCR anew, one entry per CDR3 protein. The table lists about 190,000 distinct CDR3 sequences, nearly 50% of them singletons, with about 9.7% in the top ten. The material sequenced was sorted CD4+, CD8+, or CD8+CD57+ T cells (not recorded which) from PBMCs. Receptor source: a human donor with aplastic anemia. The CDR3 runs from the conserved cysteine through the conserved F or W. Each record gives: CDR3 protein, V gene.

CASSIVVGDSPLHF,TRBV19
CASSSGTATQETQYF,TRBV11-2
CASATSRNNSPLHF,TRBV2
CASSETGGGSNVLTF,TRBV5-1
CSASGVVAGEQYF,TRBV20-1
CAISSDRGGEKLFF,TRBV10-3
CASSGEWEQYF,TRBV7-3
CASLSAGYDGYTF,TRBV19
CAISELGGGPGDTQYF,TRBV10-3
CASSDRLALNNEQFF,TRBV2
CSAGAGRGGYGYTF,TRBV20-1
CSASDRQGASNEQFF,TRBV20-1
CASSLDHEQYF,TRBV7-2
CASSIAQGPNQPQHF,TRBV19
CASSFRDRGARYELYF,TRBV7-7
CASSAGQGELFF,TRBV11-3
CASGEAGGRTDTQYF,TRBV12-3/TRBV12-4
CASRVGSYEQYF,TRBV2
CASSLGAVYGYTF,TRBV7-2
CASSTQETQYF,TRBV18
CASSDRGYGYTF,TRBV2
CASSPGSLYEQYF,TRBV7-9
CASSLLVNQPQHF,TRBV12-3/TRBV12-4
CASSAGTSSTDTQYF,TRBV2